One and the same sample provided the 14 T cell receptor beta chains below, sequenced in a study of cytomegalovirus exposure and HLA in healthy donors. PCR used 60 Vbeta primers and 13 Jbeta primers. The repertoire was sequenced with immunoSEQ multiplex PCR; TCRdb's copy has only in-frame clones and lacks some. This table has some 80,000 clones, more than 60% appearing once. Sequenced material: PBMCs. These receptor sequences come from a young man in good health and CMV-seropositive.

V and J are TRBV12-1 and TRBJ2-2; TRBD2, the D gene given by the table, was not confirmed from the DNA. TRBV12-1 is annotated as a pseudogene. The CDR3 runs 14 residues. The CDR3 DNA is TGTGCCAGCAGCCCGGGACTAGCGTCCGGGGAGCTGTTTTTT. It is translated as CASSPGLASGELFF.

The CDR3 bases are TGTGCCAGCAGTTACTCTAACGGGGGGGCTTCACCCCTCCACTTT. It is translated as CASSYSNGGASPLHF. The chain has TRBV6-5 and TRBJ1-6, with D possibly being TRBD1 (6 bases). CDR1 and CDR2 from the germline V gene are MNHEY and SVGAGI. This CDR3 spans 15 amino acids. Trimming took off 0 bases at V and 9 bases at J, with 12 bases between the two ends.

The chain couples TRBV6-1 to TRBJ1-5; TRBD1 is a possible D gene (6 bases). CDR3 size: 15 residues. Germline loops: CDR1 MNHNS, CDR2 SASEGT. Trimming pared 7 bases from V and 1 base from J, leaving 14 bases between. The CDR3 reads CASTSDRTSNQPQHF. CDR3 coding DNA: TGTGCCAGCACCTCTGACAGGACAAGCAATCAGCCCCAGCATTTT.

The CDR3 here is CASSQDTLILAGREQYF. CDR3 sequence (DNA): TGCGCCAGCAGCCAAGATACACTTATATTAGCGGGTAGAGAGCAGTACTTC. The gene calls are TRBV4-1 and TRBJ2-7; 7 bases align to TRBD2. Per germline, CDR1 MGHRA and CDR2 YSYEKL. The CDR3 contains 17 residues. V shed 0 bases and J 7 bases; nucleotides not matched to a gene: 15.

This clone occurred a few times. V is TRBV5-6 and J is TRBJ2-7; 9 positions match TRBD1. The germline V gene has CDR1 SGHDT and CDR2 YYEEEE. The trim removed 2 bases at V and 4 bases at J, leaving 4 bases unmatched. The CDR3 is 14 amino acids. CDR3: CASSLVGQGYEQYF. In DNA form, the CDR3 reads TGTGCCAGCAGCTTAGTAGGACAGGGGTACGAGCAGTACTTC.

CDR3 in amino acids: CASSYRTSGNIEQYF. CDR3 DNA sequence: TGTGCCAGCAGTTACAGGACTAGCGGGAATATCGAGCAGTACTTC. The J gene is TRBJ2-7, the V gene TRBV6-5; TRBD2 matches at 12 bases. V gave up 2 bases and J gave up 6 bases; unmatched junction bases: 5. CDR1 and CDR2 from the germline V gene are MNHEY and SVGAGI. CDR3 length equals 15 residues.

The rearrangement uses TRBV7-8 and TRBJ1-2; no firm D call. CDR3 length: 14 residues. V lost 1 base and J lost 4, with 10 bases in between. Germline assignment: CDR1 SGHVS and CDR2 FQNEAQ. CDR3 nucleotides: TGTGCCAGCAGCTTAGTACAAGAGGGCTATGGCTACACCTTC. It specifies CASSLVQEGYGYTF.

The chain combines TRBV28 with TRBJ2-7, with D possibly TRBD1 on 6 matching bases. CDR3 length: 15 amino acids. V was cut by 2 bases and J by 0 bases, with 11 bases left in between. CDR1 is MDHEN and CDR2 is SYDVKM in the germline V gene. The CDR3 protein is CASSLGTLSSYEQYF. The CDR3 region has the DNA TGTGCCAGCAGTTTAGGGACACTCAGCTCCTACGAGCAGTACTTC.

The CDR3 region is CASSLRLGAEDEQYF. DNA for the CDR3: TGTGCCAGCTCCCTTCGTTTAGGAGCGGAGGACGAGCAGTACTTC. The chain uses TRBV18 and TRBJ2-7; tentatively, D is TRBD2 (5 bases). The V end was cut by 6 bases, the J end by 5 bases, with 20 bases between. Germline values: CDR1 KGHSH, CDR2 LQKENI. CDR3 length: 15 residues.

The gene calls are TRBV5-1 and TRBJ2-1, with 10 bases identical to TRBD1. With 4 bases clipped from V and 3 bases from J, the junction kept 10 bases outside the gene matches. The CDR3 has 17 amino acids. Germline-derived CDR1 and CDR2 are SGHRS and YFSETQ. CDR3 in amino acids: CASSPNLRDRGYNEQFF. CDR3 in DNA: TGCGCCAGCAGCCCCAACTTGCGGGACAGGGGCTACAATGAGCAGTTCTTC.

This clone showed up just once. The chain employs TRBV29-1 and TRBJ2-1, with D perhaps TRBD2 (6 bases). Germline V gene lookup returns CDR1 SQVTM and CDR2 ANQGSEA. This CDR3 contains 15 residues. V gave up 0 bases and J gave up 9 bases, with 18 bases separating them. The DNA of the CDR3 is TGCAGCGTTGAAGATCTCTTTCGGGAGTTGAGTGAGCAGTTCTTC. This encodes CSVEDLFRELSEQFF.

The chain couples TRBV7-9 to TRBJ2-3; the match to TRBD2 covers 7 bases. The CDR3 runs to 14 residues. With 11 bases clipped from V and 5 bases from J, the junction kept 13 bases outside the gene matches. Germline CDR1 is SEHNR and CDR2 is FQNEAQ (reference sequence). The CDR3 DNA reads TGTGCCCATGTAGGGGAGGGCCGGGGAGATACGCAGTATTTT. It encodes CAHVGEGRGDTQYF. Full variable domain (rest looked up from reference TRBV7-9 and TRBJ2-3): DTGVSQNPRHKITKRGQNVTFRCDPISEHNRLYWYRQTLGQGPEFLTYFQNEAQLEKSRLLSDRFSAERPKGSFSTLEIQRTEQGDSAMYLCAHVGEGRGDTQYFGPGTRLTVL.

The V call is TRBV29-1, the J call TRBJ1-1, with 7 bases that match TRBD1. Losses at the gene ends were 7 bases for V and 1 base for J; bases not matched to a gene: 9. Germline-derived CDR1 and CDR2 are SQVTM and ANQGSEA. The CDR3 totals 14 residues. CDR3 loop: CSAAPRQGNTEAFF. The CDR3, as DNA: TGCAGCGCCGCCCCCAGACAGGGGAACACTGAAGCTTTCTTT.

This chain connects TRBV9 to TRBJ2-4, with 7 positions matching TRBD2. The CDR3 consists of 16 residues. J gave up 4 bases and V 5 bases, and 12 bases lay outside the gene matches. Germline CDR1 is SGDLS and CDR2 is YYNGEE. Here the CDR3 DNA reads TGTGCCAGCAGATCCGTCTACAGAGCGGGGAAAAACATTCAGTACTTC. It translates to CASRSVYRAGKNIQYF.